This T cell receptor (beta chain) was documented in a study of blood T cell repertoires in COVID-19. Study background: COVID-19 samples, acute and convalescent, were from the United States, Italy and Spain. T cells, B-cell-depleted T cells, or PBMCs provided the cDNA or gDNA that served as material.

Seattle's cohort entered during active infection and was followed longitudinally. Unmatched junction bases numbered 19, after V lost 5 bases and J lost 0 bases. The CDR3 totals 22 residues. The germline V gene has CDR1 WNHNN and CDR2 SYGVQD (reference sequence). In the authors' methods: Estimation of nucleated cell counts was performed using reference gene primer amplification. Method: immunoSEQ multiplex PCR; TCRdb's copy keeps in-frame clones and lacks some. V, J and clone size were drawn from that table, and D and trimming were deduced from the DNA. The repertoire holds about 95,000 clones, with 75% to 85% as singletons.

Sequenced sample: peripheral blood. The origin of this receptor is a man aged 80 or over with COVID-19, enrolled during active disease. This chain links TRBV10-1 with TRBJ2-7; 16 positions match TRBD2. CDR3 amino acids: CASSNSGTSGRAPELSSYEQYF. In DNA form, the CDR3 reads TGCGCCAGCAGTAACTCCGGGACTAGCGGGAGGGCCCCGGAACTAAGCTCCTACGAGCAGTACTTC.